Below are 20 T cell receptor beta chains sequenced from a single sample in a study of T cells in Graves' hyperthyroidism and ophthalmopathy (dated by TCRdb to about 2019). Libraries were built with multiplex PCR. Sequencer: Illumina HiSeq 2000. Amplification of TCR beta CDR3 regions was carried out from RNA transcripts. For the first round of RT-PCR on the TCR CDR3, the HTBI primer set was used together with the Qiagen OneStep RT-PCR kit. The public reads were quality trimmed at Q25 with fastp and then assembled into clones with MiXCR by TCRdb, keeping productive beta chains. Rows are combined by CDR3 protein, so each entry shows the most common genes and DNA. This sample is represented by roughly 740,000 distinct CDR3 sequences; about a sixth of them were singletons. The ten largest make up approximately 8.4% of the sample. The specimen was blood. These receptors were collected from a man between 18 and 35 years old with Graves' hyperthyroidism.

This clonotype appeared once. The chain employs TRBV6-2 or TRBV6-3 and TRBJ2-7; D is perhaps TRBD1 (6 bases). Germline CDR1 is MNHEY and CDR2 is SVGEGT. Trimming cost V 5 bases and J 1 base, with 12 bases left between them. This CDR3 has 14 residues. Written as DNA, the CDR3 is TGTGCCAGCAGTAAGATCGGGACATCCTACGAGCAGTACTTC. It yields the protein CASSKIGTSYEQYF.

This clonotype was observed a few times. The V gene is TRBV14, the J gene TRBJ2-1, with 9 bases that match TRBD2. The V and J ends lost 3 bases and 0 bases, in that order; junction bases with no gene match: 12. Germline V gives CDR1 SGHDN, CDR2 FVKESK. The CDR3 consists of 19 residues. The DNA for the CDR3 is TGTGCCAGCAGCCAGATGGCGGCGGGAGGGCCGAGCTCCTACAATGAGCAGTTCTTC. Amino acids: CASSQMAAGGPSSYNEQFF.

The table lists this clonotype with many counts. The chain is built from TRBV28 and TRBJ1-2; 7 bases align to TRBD1. The CDR3 extends over 18 amino acids. After removal of 6 bases from V and 3 bases from J, the junction contained 19 bases not matched to a gene. Germline CDR1 and CDR2: MDHEN and SYDVKM. The CDR3 DNA sequence: TGTGCCAGCAGACCTAGACAGGGAATAGGGACTATGGACTATGGCTACACCTTC. Its protein is CASRPRQGIGTMDYGYTF.

This clonotype occurred many times. V and J are TRBV12-3 or TRBV12-4 and TRBJ2-2; 9 bases agree with TRBD1. This CDR3 comprises 16 residues. The J segment lost 4 bases and the V segment lost 6 bases, leaving 9 bases of the junction unmatched. CDR3 sequence (DNA): TGTGCCAGCAGACCCCCGGGACAGGGATTCACCGGGGAGCTGTTTTTT. This gives the protein CASRPPGQGFTGELFF.

The V and J genes are TRBV2 and TRBJ1-4; D is undetermined. The V end lost 11 bases, the J end lost 5 bases, and 15 bases lay between the germline ends. The CDR3 is 13 residues long. Germline CDR1 and CDR2: SNHLY and FYNNEI. The CDR3 DNA is TGTGCCTGCCAACCGGATACAAATGAAAAACTGTTTTTT. It yields the protein CACQPDTNEKLFF. The whole variable domain, remainder taken from reference TRBV2 and TRBJ1-4, is EPEVTQTPSHQVTQMGQEVILRCVPISNHLYFYWYRQILGQKVEFLVSFYNNEISEKSEIFDDQFSVERPDGSNFTLKIRSTKLEDSAMYFCACQPDTNEKLFFGSGTQLSVL.

This clonotype showed up just a few times. V and J are TRBV20-1 and TRBJ2-1; 10 bases are shared with TRBD1. The CDR3 spans 15 residues. Germline V lookup: CDR1 DFQATT, CDR2 SNEGSKA (reference sequence). V gave up 6 bases and J gave up 9 bases; unmatched junction bases: 14. The CDR3 region is CSARRDRGEWGEQFF. The CDR3 nucleotides are TGCAGTGCGAGAAGGGACAGGGGAGAATGGGGTGAGCAGTTCTTC.

This clonotype was detected a few times. The genes are TRBV5-1 and TRBJ1-2; no reliable D call. Germline V gene sequence: CDR1 SGHRS, CDR2 YFSETQ. V lost 5 bases and J 6 bases, leaving 17 bases between the germline ends. This CDR3 region has 14 residues. Written as DNA, the CDR3 is TGCGCCAGCAGACTGTCTGGGCCTCCCAATGGCTACACCTTC. Encoded protein: CASRLSGPPNGYTF.

This clonotype was seen at least ten times. The V call is TRBV28, the J call TRBJ2-7, with a possible D match to TRBD1 (6 bases). Germline CDR1 is MDHEN and CDR2 is SYDVKM. The germline V and J ends were trimmed by 5 bases and 0 bases, with 11 bases remaining between them. The length of the CDR3 is 14 residues. CDR3 DNA: TGTGCCAGCAGTCTCCGGGACATCTCCTACGAGCAGTACTTC. Translation gives CASSLRDISYEQYF. The complete variable domain, with remaining parts taken from reference TRBV28 and TRBJ2-7, reads DVKVTQSSRYLVKRTGEKVFLECVQDMDHENMFWYRQDPGLGLRLIYFSYDVKMKEKGDIPEGYSVSREKKERFSLILESASTNQTSMYLCASSLRDISYEQYFGPGTRLTVT.

V and J are TRBV9 and TRBJ2-2; possible D gene TRBD1, 6 bases. This CDR3 has 16 amino acids. Trimming pared 0 bases from V and 4 bases from J, leaving 13 bases between. The germline CDR1 and CDR2 sequences are SGDLS and YYNGEE. CDR3 region: CASSVGQGIGTGELFF. The CDR3 nucleotides are TGTGCCAGCAGCGTAGGCCAGGGGATTGGCACCGGGGAGCTGTTTTTT.

The chain employs TRBV29-1 and TRBJ2-2; 10 bases agree with TRBD2. The CDR3 is 14 residues long. J lost 1 base, V lost 7 bases, and 3 bases had no gene match. Germline V CDR1 and CDR2: SQVTM, ANQGSEA. The CDR3 nucleotides are TGCAGCGGGCGGACTAGCGGGAACACCGGGGAGCTGTTTTTT. Translation gives CSGRTSGNTGELFF.

V and J are TRBV12-3 or TRBV12-4 and TRBJ1-2; no reliable D call. The CDR3 loop spans 13 amino acids. Trimming left V 3 bases short and J 1 base short, with 6 bases between. The CDR3 coding sequence is TGTGCCAGCAGTTTTTTCATTAACTATGGCTACACCTTC. Encoded protein: CASSFFINYGYTF.

About this clonotype: This clone may be a read error of a much larger clone one base away. The chain employs TRBV12-3 or TRBV12-4 and TRBJ1-2, with 7 positions matching TRBD1. The CDR3 runs to 15 residues. In DNA form, the CDR3 reads TGTGCCAGCAGTTTCGGGGGACAGCTAATTTATGACTACACCTTC. Its translation is CASSFGGQLIYDYTF.

The J gene is TRBJ1-5, the V gene TRBV7-2; 9 nucleotides align to TRBD1. Trimming at V came to 5 bases and at J to 6 bases, leaving 8 bases not matched to a gene. CDR1 is SGHTA and CDR2 is FQGNSA in the germline V gene. The CDR3 spans 15 residues. DNA of the CDR3: TGTGCCAGCAGCCAGTCACAGGGGGCAAGTCAGCCCCAGCATTTT. Protein sequence: CASSQSQGASQPQHF.

The genes are TRBV6-2 or TRBV6-3 and TRBJ2-4; TRBD2 matches 9 bases. The CDR3 covers 16 residues. J was trimmed by 7 bases and V by 10 bases; bases with no gene match: 17. Germline assignment: CDR1 MNHEY and CDR2 SVGEGT. CDR3 DNA: TGTGCCATCAGCCGGAGTCTAGCGGGAATGAGGAACATTCAGTACTTC. This sequence encodes CAISRSLAGMRNIQYF.

V usage is TRBV7-2 and J usage is TRBJ1-5, with D tentatively TRBD1 (6 bases). V was clipped by 5 bases and J by 7 bases, with 12 bases between them. The CDR3 is 13 residues long. Per germline, CDR1 SGHTA and CDR2 FQGNSA. CDR3 in amino acids: CASSIDRYQPQHF. CDR3 nucleotide sequence: TGTGCCAGCAGCATCGACAGGTACCAGCCCCAGCATTTT.

Remarks on this clonotype: As the CDR3 is not closed by the conserved phenylalanine or tryptophan, this likely results from a read error. This sequence joins TRBV6-1 and TRBJ1-2; tentatively, D is TRBD1 (6 bases). Germline V gene lookup returns CDR1 MNHNS and CDR2 SASEGT. V lost 9 bases to trimming and J lost 4 bases, with 18 bases between them. The CDR3 is made up of 14 amino acids. DNA of the CDR3: TGTGCCAGTGGTAACGGGGGGCAAATCTATGGCTACACCCTC. This gives the protein CASGNGGQIYGYTL.

This clonotype was picked up a small number of times. J is TRBJ2-7 and V is TRBV5-1; D uncertain. This CDR3 spans 13 amino acids. Trimming shortened V by 3 bases and J by 2 bases, and 9 bases separated the two germline ends. Germline V gene lookup returns CDR1 SGHRS and CDR2 YFSETQ. The CDR3, as DNA: TGCGCCAGCAGCTCTCTGAAGGCCTACGAGCAGTACTTC. Translation: CASSSLKAYEQYF. Full variable domain (outside the CDR3, taken from reference TRBV5-1 and TRBJ2-7): KAGVTQTPRYLIKTRGQQVTLSCSPISGHRSVSWYQQTPGQGLQFLFEYFSETQRNKGNFPGRFSGRQFSNSRSEMNVSTLELGDSALYLCASSSLKAYEQYFGPGTRLTVT.

This clonotype was recorded at least ten times. The rearrangement links TRBV28 to TRBJ1-1; tentative D call: TRBD1 (5 bases). Between the trimmed V and J ends, which lost 6 bases and 0 bases, there was a span of 11 bases. Germline-derived CDR1 and CDR2 are MDHEN and SYDVKM. This CDR3 is built from 14 residues. The CDR3 reads CASRSGTVNTEAFF. The CDR3 region has the DNA TGTGCCAGCAGATCCGGGACGGTGAACACTGAAGCTTTCTTT.

This clonotype appeared a few times. This chain joins TRBV11-3 and TRBJ2-3; either TRBD1 or TRBD2 may supply D (5 bases each). CDR3 length equals 11 residues. Germline values: CDR1 SGHNT, CDR2 YENEEA. Trimming pared 4 bases from V and 8 bases from J, leaving 7 bases between. This CDR3 is CASSWGTTQYF. The CDR3 DNA sequence: TGTGCCAGCAGCTGGGGGACTACGCAGTATTTT.

This clonotype occurred a few times. This chain connects TRBV14 to TRBJ1-1; D uncertain. Germline-derived CDR1 and CDR2 are SGHDN and FVKESK. The V end lost 0 bases, the J end lost 3 bases, and 17 bases lay between the germline ends. This CDR3 contains 17 residues. CDR3 nucleotide sequence: TGTGCCAGCAGCCAAGATGGGGATGGTGTTACCCACACTGAAGCTTTCTTT. It encodes CASSQDGDGVTHTEAFF.